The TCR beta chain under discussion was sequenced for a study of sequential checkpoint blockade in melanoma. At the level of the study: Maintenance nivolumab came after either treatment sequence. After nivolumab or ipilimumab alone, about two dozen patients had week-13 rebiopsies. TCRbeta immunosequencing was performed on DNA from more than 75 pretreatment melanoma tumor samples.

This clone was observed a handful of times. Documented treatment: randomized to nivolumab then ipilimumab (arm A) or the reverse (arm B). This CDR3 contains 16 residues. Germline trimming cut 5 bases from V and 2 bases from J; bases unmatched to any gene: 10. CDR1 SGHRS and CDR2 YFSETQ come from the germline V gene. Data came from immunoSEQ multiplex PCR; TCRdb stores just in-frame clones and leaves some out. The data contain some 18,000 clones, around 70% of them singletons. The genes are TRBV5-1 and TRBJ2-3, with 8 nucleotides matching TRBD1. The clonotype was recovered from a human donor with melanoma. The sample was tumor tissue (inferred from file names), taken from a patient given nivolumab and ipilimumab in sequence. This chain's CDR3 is CASRLGRDRPTDTQYF. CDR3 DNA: TGCGCCAGCAGGCTGGGACGGGACAGGCCCACAGATACGCAGTATTTT.